This entry features one TCR beta chain sequence. What it recognizes is unknown. This record comes from a study of T cells after yellow fever vaccination. The study, taken as a whole, reports: Peaking on day 5 versus 15, the secondary response was faster but weaker. Once the booster was given, most primary-vaccination clones reappeared, at approximately 97% for CD4 and 85% to 90% for CD8.

Universal primer sites and UMIs were introduced during 5'RACE template-switching synthesis of TCR cDNA. TCRdb analysed the 5' RACE reads with MiXCR anew, one entry per CDR3 protein. In the table there are under 700,000 distinct CDR3 sequences, roughly a sixth of which are singletons. V gave up 5 bases and J gave up 6 bases, with 16 bases separating them. The germline gives CDR1 SGHVS, CDR2 FQNEAQ. This CDR3 is built from 15 residues. Source: PBMCs, taken 4 to 6 days after the first yellow fever vaccination. The TCR sequence derives from a man younger than 35 who received the YFV17D yellow fever vaccine. The chain carries TRBV7-8 and TRBJ1-4, with unresolved D. In nucleotides, the CDR3 is TGTGCCAGCAGCCGCCTCTCGGTATTGTATGAAAAACTGTTTTTT. Amino acid sequence: CASSRLSVLYEKLFF.